Following are 8 T cell receptor beta chains from one sample sequenced in a study of blood T cell repertoires in COVID-19. Some clones are missing from TCRdb's copy, which holds only in-frame ones; the method was immunoSEQ multiplex PCR. The sample holds nearly 400,000 clones, about 90% seen once. Sequencing was carried out using PBMCs or T cells enriched from blood (not recorded which). These receptors were obtained from a woman aged 25 to 39 who had recovered from COVID-19.

CDR3 nucleotide sequence: TGCGCCAGCGGGGCCGGGACAGGGGATGGCGATGAGCAGTTCTTC. Translated, it gives CASGAGTGDGDEQFF. The rearrangement joins TRBV5-1 to TRBJ2-1; 10 bases agree with TRBD1. This CDR3 spans 15 amino acids. V shed 7 bases, J shed 8 bases, and the junction held 12 bases outside the gene matches. Germline V lookup: CDR1 SGHRS, CDR2 YFSETQ.

The chain employs TRBV30 and TRBJ1-2; D might be TRBD1 (6 bases). This CDR3 spans 14 amino acids. V was shortened by 5 bases and J by 7 bases, with 20 bases between the two germline ends. Germline V lookup: CDR1 GTSNPN, CDR2 SVGIG (reference sequence). In DNA, the CDR3 is TGTGCCTGGTTCCGAGCGGGACACAGCGGTGGCTACACCTTC. Protein sequence: CAWFRAGHSGGYTF.

The CDR3 DNA sequence: TGCGCCAGCAGTGAGAGGGTAGCGGGAGTCAAGTACTTC. This translates into CASSERVAGVKYF. V and J are TRBV10-1 and TRBJ2-7; 9 bases are a match to TRBD2. This CDR3 is built from 13 residues. J lost 11 bases, V lost 2 bases, and 7 bases had no gene match. The germline V gene has CDR1 WNHNN and CDR2 SYGVQD (reference sequence).

This clone is a singleton in its sample. This same CDR3 is encoded by further DNA sequences in the sample. V and J are TRBV18 and TRBJ1-5; 7 bases fit TRBD1. Germline V gene lookup returns CDR1 KGHSH and CDR2 LQKENI. The CDR3 length is 15 residues. V shed 3 bases, J shed 0 bases, and the junction held 2 bases outside the gene matches. The CDR3 region is CASSPTGNSNQPQHF. CDR3 coding DNA: TGTGCCAGCTCACCGACAGGGAATAGCAATCAGCCCCAGCATTTT.

This clone was counted a single time. V is TRBV11-2 and J is TRBJ2-1; 8 nucleotides line up with TRBD1. The CDR3 contains 15 residues. The germline V gene encodes CDR1 SGHAT and CDR2 FQNNGV. The ends lost 5 bases at V and 8 bases at J; junction bases unmatched: 11. The CDR3 sequence is CASSRGQAPSDEQFF. In nucleotides, the CDR3 is TGTGCCAGCAGCCGGGGACAGGCTCCCTCGGATGAGCAGTTCTTC. Full variable domain (outside the CDR3, taken from reference TRBV11-2 and TRBJ2-1): EAGVAQSPRYKIIEKRQSVAFWCNPISGHATLYWYQQILGQGPKLLIQFQNNGVVDDSQLPKDRFSAERLKGVDSTLKIQPAKLEDSAVYLCASSRGQAPSDEQFFGPGTRLTVL.

V gene TRBV5-4 combines with J gene TRBJ2-1; 9 nucleotides line up with TRBD1. V shed 2 bases and J 6 bases; nucleotides not matched to a gene: 6. The CDR3 extends over 15 amino acids. CDR1 is SGHNT and CDR2 is YYREEE in the germline V gene (reference sequence). Written as DNA, the CDR3 is TGTGCCAGCAGCTTTATGGACAGGGGAGTCAATGAGCAGTTCTTC. Amino acids: CASSFMDRGVNEQFF.

This chain uses TRBV6-5 with TRBJ1-1; 7 bases are shared with TRBD1. The V segment lost 6 bases and the J segment 8 bases; nucleotides outside the gene matches: 3. The germline V gene encodes CDR1 MNHEY and CDR2 SVGAGI. This CDR3 contains 11 residues. CDR3 DNA: TGTGCCAGCAGAGGACAGGCAGAAGCTTTCTTT. Its protein product is CASRGQAEAFF.

The chain uses TRBV5-1 and TRBJ1-1, with 8 bases lining up with TRBD1. CDR3 length: 17 residues. V lost 1 base, J lost 1 base, and 9 bases stayed unmatched. Germline loops: CDR1 SGHRS, CDR2 YFSETQ. CDR3 sequence reads: CASSLWFRGRGNTEAFF. As DNA, the CDR3 is TGCGCCAGCAGCTTGTGGTTCAGGGGGCGCGGGAACACTGAAGCTTTCTTT.